This is a list of T cell receptor beta chains from one sample in a study of blood T cell repertoires in COVID-19. TCRdb's copy holds only in-frame clones and misses some; the assay was immunoSEQ multiplex PCR. The table includes a few hundred thousand clones, about nine tenths detected once. Material for sequencing was PBMCs or T cells enriched from blood (not recorded which). These receptors came from a woman between 45 and 65 years old who had been exposed to COVID-19. The CDR3 runs from the conserved cysteine through the conserved F or W. The D gene is left open where the match is weak. Size values are once, few and many counts, or a class for expanded clones, and some rows have none.

d_gene	j_gene	abundance	v_gene	CDR3nt	CDR3aa
TRBD1	TRBJ2-5	.	TRBV5-1	TGCGCCAGCAGCTTGGACCCAAAAACCGGGACAGCGCAGTACTTC	CASSLDPKTGTAQYF
TRBD1	TRBJ1-1	.	TRBV6-1	TGTGCCAGCAGTGTTCCCCAGGGGGCGCTTGGTAACACTGAAGCTTTCTTT	CASSVPQGALGNTEAFF
.	TRBJ2-3	.	TRBV12-5	TGTGCTAGTGGTTTGGCACGGAGTACGCAGTATTTT	CASGLARSTQYF
TRBD1	TRBJ1-1	.	TRBV28	TGTGCCAGCAGGCCGACAGGGGTGGGAAACACTGAAGCTTTCTTT	CASRPTGVGNTEAFF
TRBD2	TRBJ2-3	once	TRBV13	TGTGCCAGCAGCGTACTAGCGGGGTCTCCAGATACGCAGTATTTT	CASSVLAGSPDTQYF
TRBD1	TRBJ2-2	.	TRBV7-9	TGTGCCAGCAGCCAGGACAGGGCGGTCACCGGGGAGCTGTTTTTT	CASSQDRAVTGELFF
TRBD1	TRBJ1-5	few	TRBV28	TGTGCCAGCAGCCTGACAGGGGGTTATCAGCCCCAGCATTTT	CASSLTGGYQPQHF
.	TRBJ2-7	.	TRBV7-9	TGTGCCAGCAGCTTAGCAGCAGGGACCTACGAGCAGTACTTC	CASSLAAGTYEQYF
.	TRBJ2-7	.	TRBV2	TGTGCCAGCATGTACACCGCTGGTGAGCAGTACTTC	CASMYTAGEQYF
.	TRBJ1-4	.	TRBV5-1	TGCGCCAGCAGCTTGGGTGGGGGCCCGACTAATGAAAAACTGTTTTTT	CASSLGGGPTNEKLFF
TRBD1	TRBJ1-2	.	TRBV7-9	TGTGCCAGCAGCCCCCAAGGGACAGGGATTGGAGGCTACACCTTC	CASSPQGTGIGGYTF
TRBD1	TRBJ1-1	once	TRBV7-8	TGTGCCAGCAGCACACGACAGGGAGGCACTGAAGCTTTCTTT	CASSTRQGGTEAFF
.	TRBJ2-7	.	TRBV28	TGTGCCAGCAGTCTCCCACTGACAGGAACCTCCTACGAGCAGTACTTC	CASSLPLTGTSYEQYF
.	TRBJ1-1	.	TRBV30	TGTGCCTGGGGGGACACCCTCACTGAAGCTTTCTTT	CAWGDTLTEAFF
.	TRBJ1-1	.	TRBV19	TGTGCCAGTAGTGGCGTCATCCAGGCCACTGAAGCTTTCTTT	CASSGVIQATEAFF
TRBD2	TRBJ2-7	.	TRBV7-8	TGTGCCAGCAGCTTGGCGGGGGGGCCGTACGAGCAGTACTTC	CASSLAGGPYEQYF
.	TRBJ2-5	.	TRBV5-5	TGTGCCAGCAGCTTTCTTGGGCCCGCGGAGACCCAGTACTTC	CASSFLGPAETQYF
.	TRBJ1-3	.	TRBV29-1	TGCAGCGTTGAGGTCTACTCTGGAAACACCATATATTTT	CSVEVYSGNTIYF
TRBD1	TRBJ1-4	.	TRBV11-2	TGTGCCAGCAGACGAACAGGGGGGCAGGGTAATGAAAAACTGTTTTTT	CASRRTGGQGNEKLFF
.	TRBJ1-2	.	TRBV20-1	TGCAGTGCTACGGAGGGAGCGGGCTACACCTTC	CSATEGAGYTF